This T cell receptor beta chain comes out of a study of shared clonotypes between healthy human individuals. Study information: Each donor had three CD4 naive, three CD4 memory, two CD8 naive and one CD8 memory plate.

Terminally differentiated effector memory CD45RA+ cells were excluded by CCR7 positive selection of CD45RO-negative cells. Looked up from germline, CDR1 is MNHEY and CDR2 is SMNVEV (reference sequence). The V end was cut by 3 bases, the J end by 6 bases, with 9 bases between. This CDR3 contains 12 residues. Data came from immunoSEQ multiplex PCR; TCRdb stores just in-frame clones and leaves some out. In the table there are about 2.2 million clones, about 93% of which are singletons. With regard to this clone: Other DNA sequences in this specimen translate into the identical CDR3.

Sequencing was performed on naive CD8+ T cells from PBMCs. The source of this sequence is a man aged 18 to 35 in good health. Some clones in this sample may be carry-over from other donors' samples. V is TRBV27 and J is TRBJ2-7, with D unclear. CDR3 in amino acids: CASSLGAGEQYF. The CDR3 DNA reads TGTGCCAGCAGTTTGGGTGCTGGCGAGCAGTACTTC.